The entry below gives a single TCR beta chain sequence along with its context. Germline values: CDR1 MDHEN, CDR2 SYDVKM. With 8 bases clipped from V and 4 bases from J, the junction kept 2 bases outside the gene matches. The length of the CDR3 is 13 residues. Data came from immunoSEQ multiplex PCR; TCRdb stores just in-frame clones and leaves some out. The data show 130,000 or so clones, 80% to 90% seen once. The data were taken from a study of cytotoxic CD8 clonotypes in ibrutinib-treated CLL. The receptor comes from a human donor with chronic lymphocytic leukemia. Sample: PBMCs, taken after 24 months of ibrutinib treatment. The genes are TRBV28 and TRBJ1-4; TRBD1 matches at 9 bases. This chain's CDR3 is CASRTGVNEKLFF. As DNA, the CDR3 is TGTGCCAGCCGGACAGGGGTTAATGAAAAACTGTTTTTT.